The sequence of this TCR beta chain was determined in a study of T cells after yellow fever vaccination. TCRdb re-called the 5' RACE reads with MiXCR, one entry per CDR3 protein. This repertoire shows approximately 330,000 distinct CDR3 sequences, around 12% found once; its top ten account for 3.2%. CDR1 SEHNR and CDR2 FQNEAQ come from the germline V gene (reference sequence). The CDR3 runs to 15 residues. The V end lost 4 bases, the J end lost 6 bases, and 16 bases lay between the germline ends. This sequence was found in a man between 18 and 35 years old who received the YFV17D yellow fever vaccine. The chain is built from TRBV7-9 and TRBJ1-3; D is possibly TRBD1 (5 bases). The sequencing here drew on CD4+ T cells sorted from PBMCs, taken 15 days after the yellow fever booster vaccination. This chain's CDR3 is CASSSSGPPKNTIYF. The CDR3 DNA reads as TGTGCCAGCAGCTCATCAGGGCCGCCGAAAAACACCATATATTTT.